These 17 T cell receptor beta chains originate from one sample sequenced in a study of CD8 T cells in ankylosing spondylitis. Each CDR3 protein gets one entry after TCRdb re-called the 5' RACE reads with MiXCR. Among around 320,000 distinct CDR3 sequences listed, around 20% were seen once. Material: blood, either unsorted or a sorted T cell fraction (not recorded which). These receptors all stem from a female donor with ankylosing spondylitis or in good health (not recorded which).

The gene calls are TRBV20-1 and TRBJ2-1; TRBD2 matches 9 bases. The CDR3 consists of 20 residues. CDR1 and CDR2 from the germline V gene are DFQATT and SNEGSKA (reference sequence). The trim removed 0 bases at V and 0 bases at J, leaving 15 bases unmatched. CDR3 nucleotides: TGCAGTGCTAGAGATCTCAGGTTTGCGGGAGGGCCAAGCTCCTACAATGAGCAGTTCTTC. As protein: CSARDLRFAGGPSSYNEQFF.

V and J are TRBV20-1 and TRBJ2-7; maybe TRBD2 (6 bases). The V and J ends lost 6 bases and 3 bases respectively, with 21 bases between them. Germline CDR1 DFQATT, CDR2 SNEGSKA (reference sequence). The CDR3 loop spans 15 amino acids. CDR3 sequence: CSARAEGRGLYEQYF. In DNA form, the CDR3 reads TGCAGTGCCCGGGCAGAAGGACGGGGACTCTACGAGCAGTACTTC.

In this sample, this clonotype turned up many times. The J gene is TRBJ2-1, the V gene TRBV12-3 or TRBV12-4; D uncertain. CDR3 length equals 12 residues. Trimming shortened V by 4 bases and J by 7 bases, and 8 bases separated the two germline ends. In nucleotides, the CDR3 is TGTGCCAGCAGTTCCCCAAAGAATGAGCAGTTCTTC. Translated: CASSSPKNEQFF.

CDR3 loop: CASRVGASDTEAFF. The CDR3 region has the DNA TGTGCCAGCAGGGTGGGGGCGTCGGACACTGAAGCTTTCTTT. The rearrangement links TRBV6-2 or TRBV6-3 to TRBJ1-1; maybe TRBD1 (6 bases). The germline gives CDR1 MNHEY, CDR2 SVGEGT. V lost 6 bases and J 3 bases, leaving 14 bases between the germline ends. This CDR3 region has 14 residues.

This sequence joins TRBV9 and TRBJ2-5; the D gene is possibly TRBD2 (6 bases). Between the trimmed V and J ends, which lost 0 bases and 5 bases, there was a span of 11 bases. Germline V gene sequence: CDR1 SGDLS, CDR2 YYNGEE. The CDR3 loop spans 14 amino acids. CDR3 nucleotide sequence: TGTGCCAGCAGCGTAGGGGGGGTGGAGGAGACCCAGTACTTC. This encodes CASSVGGVEETQYF.

The chain carries TRBV6-1 and TRBJ2-1; D might be TRBD2 (7 bases). Germline assignment: CDR1 MNHNS and CDR2 SASEGT. V shed 7 bases and J shed 6 bases, with 16 bases lying between them. This CDR3 region has 14 residues. CDR3: CASIGVGGANEQFF. CDR3 nucleotide sequence: TGTGCCAGCATCGGGGTAGGGGGGGCCAATGAGCAGTTCTTC.

This clonotype was counted a few times. The chain joins TRBV6-5 to TRBJ2-2; D is possibly TRBD2 (5 bases). Germline CDR1 MNHEY, CDR2 SVGAGI. This CDR3 comprises 11 residues. The ends were cut back, 5 bases at V and 8 bases at J, with 6 bases in the middle. The CDR3 bases are TGTGCCAGCAGTAGGGAGGGGGAGCTGTTTTTT. This gives the protein CASSREGELFF.

This clonotype was detected only a few times. This chain links TRBV11-2 with TRBJ1-1; D not resolved. Per germline, CDR1 SGHAT and CDR2 FQNNGV. V was shortened by 4 bases and J by 0 bases, with 12 bases between the two germline ends. The CDR3 contains 15 residues. The DNA of the CDR3 is TGTGCCAGCAGCTCCGCCGCCATGGTGAACACTGAAGCTTTCTTT. Translation gives CASSSAAMVNTEAFF.

This clonotype showed up just a few times. The CDR3 sequence is CAWTLSATEQFF. The CDR3 DNA reads TGTGCCTGGACCCTGTCCGCTACTGAGCAGTTCTTC. The chain joins TRBV30 to TRBJ2-1; D unresolved. This CDR3 has 12 amino acids. V was cut by 4 bases and J by 9 bases, with 13 bases left in between. Per the germline V gene, CDR1 is GTSNPN and CDR2 is SVGIG (reference sequence). Using reference TRBV30 and TRBJ2-1 for the parts outside the CDR3, the full variable domain is SQTIHQWPATLVQPVGSPLSLECTVEGTSNPNLYWYRQAAGRGLQLLFYSVGIGQISSEVPQNLSASRPQDRQFILSSKKLLLSDSGFYLCAWTLSATEQFFGPGTRLTVL.

This clonotype was seen a handful of times. The chain has TRBV6-1 and TRBJ2-1; 9 bases are a match to TRBD2. V shed 7 bases, J shed 5 bases, and the junction held 9 bases outside the gene matches. CDR1 and CDR2 from the germline V gene are MNHNS and SASEGT. This CDR3 contains 15 residues. The CDR3 DNA is TGTGCCAGCATCGGGCGGGAGGGACCCCACAATGAGCAGTTCTTC. This codes for CASIGREGPHNEQFF.

A few counts support this clonotype. This chain joins TRBV20-1 and TRBJ2-5; a possible D gene is TRBD1 (6 bases). The CDR3 is made up of 12 amino acids. The germline gives CDR1 DFQATT, CDR2 SNEGSKA (reference sequence). The V end was cut by 2 bases, the J end by 4 bases, with 8 bases between. CDR3 sequence reads: CSARRGGETQYF. The CDR3 DNA reads as TGCAGTGCTAGACGAGGGGGAGAGACCCAGTACTTC.

The V call is TRBV27, the J call TRBJ2-1; D uncertain. Germline V gene sequence: CDR1 MNHEY, CDR2 SMNVEV (reference sequence). The length of the CDR3 is 16 residues. V lost 2 bases to trimming and J lost 0 bases, with 11 bases between them. Written as DNA, the CDR3 is TGTGCCAGCAGTTTAGACGGTTTAAGCTCCTACAATGAGCAGTTCTTC. This gives the protein CASSLDGLSSYNEQFF.

The chain uses TRBV25-1 and TRBJ2-2, with 9 bases identical to TRBD1. The germline V gene encodes CDR1 MGHDK and CDR2 SYGVNS. CDR3 length equals 14 residues. The J segment lost 4 bases and the V segment lost 6 bases, leaving 3 bases of the junction unmatched. CDR3 sequence: CASRGTGSTGELFF. The CDR3 region has the DNA TGTGCCAGCAGGGGGACAGGGAGCACCGGGGAGCTGTTTTTT.

This rearrangement joins TRBV18 to TRBJ2-3, with D hard to call. The CDR3 has 15 residues. The ends were cut back, 1 base at V and 2 bases at J, with 10 bases in the middle. Germline loops: CDR1 KGHSH, CDR2 LQKENI. CDR3 in amino acids: CASSPRSVATDTQYF. The CDR3, as DNA: TGTGCCAGCTCACCACGAAGCGTCGCCACAGATACGCAGTATTTT.

The gene calls are TRBV5-1 and TRBJ2-1; the match to TRBD2 covers 8 bases. Trimming cost V 4 bases and J 5 bases; bases outside gene matches: 8. The germline CDR1 and CDR2 sequences are SGHRS and YFSETQ. The CDR3 sequence is 15 residues long. The CDR3 nucleotides read TGCGCCAGCAGCACAGGACTAGCAAACCACAATGAGCAGTTCTTC. As protein: CASSTGLANHNEQFF.

This chain links TRBV9 with TRBJ2-2; 7 positions match TRBD2. Germline V lookup: CDR1 SGDLS, CDR2 YYNGEE. V gave up 0 bases and J gave up 7 bases; unmatched junction bases: 6. The CDR3 has 15 residues. CDR3 in DNA: TGTGCCAGCAGCGTAGGCGGGAGTAGGTACGGGGAGCTGTTTTTT. Protein: CASSVGGSRYGELFF.

The chain links TRBV5-8 to TRBJ1-2; 7 nucleotides line up with TRBD1. Losses at the gene ends were 9 bases for V and 5 bases for J; bases not matched to a gene: 13. CDR3 length: 14 residues. CDR1 is SGHTS and CDR2 is YDEGEE in the germline V gene. The CDR3 DNA sequence: TGTGCCACCTCTGGAGGGGGCGCGGGATATGGCTACACCTTC. Translation: CATSGGGAGYGYTF.